This T cell receptor (beta chain) was recovered during a study of blood T cell repertoires in COVID-19. Study at large: The cDNA or gDNA used as material had been derived from T cells, B-cell-depleted T cells, or PBMCs.

Produced via immunoSEQ multiplex PCR; TCRdb's table is partial and in-frame only. The sample lists some 64,000 clones; 55% to 80% were seen once. The sequenced material came from peripheral blood. The receptor was isolated from an older woman with COVID-19, enrolled during active disease.

The CDR3 DNA reads as TGTGCCAGCAGCGTTGGGGGGGCCGGGGAGACCCAGTACTTC. Translating it yields CASSVGGAGETQYF. The V gene is TRBV9, the J gene TRBJ2-5; a possible D gene is TRBD2 (7 bases). Trimming cost V 2 bases and J 5 bases, with 13 bases left between them. In germline, CDR1 is SGDLS, CDR2 YYNGEE. The CDR3 has 14 amino acids.